Listed below are T cell receptor beta chains from one sample, sequenced in a study of blood T cell repertoires in COVID-19. Measured with immunoSEQ multiplex PCR; TCRdb has only the in-frame clones, and not every one. Of 300,000 to 450,000 clones listed, roughly four fifths are singletons. The sample comprised peripheral blood. The source is a human donor with acute or convalescent COVID-19. The donor label of this sample is uncertain. Each CDR3 is given with its conserved first and last residue. D genes are given only for firm matches. For some rows the clone size is stated as once, few or many, or as a class when expanded; others skip it.

TRBV29-1	.	TRBJ2-7	.	TGCAGCGTTGAGTCCGGGACACAAACCTACGAGCAGTACTTC	CSVESGTQTYEQYF
TRBV5-8	.	TRBJ2-1	.	TGTGCCAGCAGTAACTTCGGGTACAATGAGCAGTTCTTC	CASSNFGYNEQFF
TRBV15	.	TRBJ2-3	.	TGTGCCACCAGACAGGGTATGGTGGGCACAGATACGCAGTATTTT	CATRQGMVGTDTQYF
TRBV5-1	.	TRBJ2-7	TRBD2	TGCGCCAGCAGCCCGGGACTTGGACTAGGGCAGTACTTC	CASSPGLGLGQYF
TRBV30	.	TRBJ1-1	.	TGTGCCTGGAGACCTCGCCCAGGAACGGCGAACACTGAAGCTTTCTTT	CAWRPRPGTANTEAFF
TRBV6-6	.	TRBJ1-1	TRBD1	TGTGCCAGCAGCGCTGGGACAGGGCCCACTGAAGCTTTCTTT	CASSAGTGPTEAFF
TRBV19	.	TRBJ1-1	.	TGTGCCAGCCGCGCGGGGTTTGCTGAAGCTTTCTTT	CASRAGFAEAFF
TRBV28	.	TRBJ2-2	TRBD2	TGTGCCAGCAGTTTCCCGGGGGGGGGCACCGGGGAGCTGTTTTTT	CASSFPGGGTGELFF
TRBV30	.	TRBJ1-1	TRBD1	TGTGCCTGGAGTGTAAGAGGGGGCGAGAGCGAGGACACTGAAGCTTTCTTT	CAWSVRGGESEDTEAFF
TRBV28	.	TRBJ1-2	.	TGTGCCAGCAAAACAGACCTTAACTATGGCTACACCTTC	CASKTDLNYGYTF
TRBV6-5	few	TRBJ2-1	.	TGTGCCAGCAGGCGCGTAAGCTACAATGAGCAGTTCTTC	CASRRVSYNEQFF
TRBV7-8	.	TRBJ1-1	.	TGTGCCAGCAGCAGAGACGTACTCACTGAAGCTTTCTTT	CASSRDVLTEAFF
TRBV7-9	.	TRBJ1-2	.	TGTGCCAGCAGACCCATTCAGGGTTTAAATGGCTACACCTTC	CASRPIQGLNGYTF
TRBV4-1	.	TRBJ1-2	.	TGCGCCAGCAGCCAAGGTGCGGATGTGACTAACTATGGCTACACCTTC	CASSQGADVTNYGYTF
TRBV6-5	few	TRBJ1-6	.	TGTGCCAGCAGTCGCGTCAAGTATAATTCACCCCTCCACTTT	CASSRVKYNSPLHF
TRBV3-1/TRBV3-2	.	TRBJ1-1	TRBD1	TGTGCCAGCAGTTGGGACAGGGGGAACACTGAAGCTTTCTTT	CASSWDRGNTEAFF
TRBV2	.	TRBJ1-3	TRBD1	TGTGCCAGCAGGTCCGGGACAGGGTCCAACACCATATATTTT	CASRSGTGSNTIYF
TRBV19	.	TRBJ1-5	.	TGTGCCAGTAGTATGGTGGGGGCCCTGAATCAGCCCCAGCATTTT	CASSMVGALNQPQHF
TRBV4-1	.	TRBJ1-1	.	TGCGCCAGCAGCCAATCCCGACGGCAGGGGACCGAAGCTTTCTTT	CASSQSRRQGTEAFF
TRBV30	.	TRBJ2-2	.	TGTGCCTGGTCTATCGTGGGGGGCACCGGGGAGCTGTTTTTT	CAWSIVGGTGELFF
TRBV6-5	.	TRBJ2-5	.	TGTGCCAGCAGAAGGGGAGGAGAAGAGACCCAGTACTTC	CASRRGGEETQYF
TRBV28	.	TRBJ1-5	TRBD1	TGTGCCAGCAGTCTTCCGGGACAGGGAGTTAATCAGCCCCAGCATTTT	CASSLPGQGVNQPQHF
TRBV7-2	.	TRBJ2-1	TRBD2	TGTGCCAGCAGCCCCAACCGATATAGCGGGGAGCAGGATGAGCAGTTCTTC	CASSPNRYSGEQDEQFF
TRBV3-1/TRBV3-2	.	TRBJ2-7	TRBD2	TGTGCCAGCAGCTGGACTAGCGGGGAAGAGCAGTACTTC	CASSWTSGEEQYF
TRBV18	.	TRBJ2-3	.	TGTGCCAGCTCACTACTTATTGGAGATACGCAGTATTTT	CASSLLIGDTQYF
TRBV28	.	TRBJ1-1	TRBD1	TGTGCCAGCAGTTCACCGGGACAGAGAGAAGCTTTCTTT	CASSSPGQREAFF
TRBV4-2	.	TRBJ2-3	TRBD2	TGTGCCAGCAGCCAAATTCTAGCGGGGGGGCTCAGGTCTAGGCTCCAGTATTTT	CASSQILAGGLRSRLQYF
TRBV5-1	.	TRBJ1-4	TRBD1	TGCGCCAGCAGCTTAGGACAGGGGGATGAAAAACTGTTTTTT	CASSLGQGDEKLFF
TRBV28	.	TRBJ2-3	TRBD2	TGTGCCAGCCCCCCCCCGGGACTAGCGGGAGCTCACGCCGGGGATACGCAGTATTTT	CASPPPGLAGAHAGDTQYF
TRBV3-1/TRBV3-2	.	TRBJ2-3	.	TGTGCCAGCAGCCAAGATCCGAGTGAAGATACGCAGTATTTT	CASSQDPSEDTQYF
TRBV2	.	TRBJ2-7	TRBD2	TGTGCCAGCAGAACTAGCGGGAGAACCTACGAGCAGTACTTC	CASRTSGRTYEQYF
TRBV7-9	.	TRBJ1-2	.	TGTGCCAGCAGCTTGGGGACAATATTGGGTGGCTACACCTTC	CASSLGTILGGYTF
TRBV5-1	.	TRBJ1-1	.	TGCGCCAGCAGCTTGGCGGGAAACACTGAAGCTTTCTTT	CASSLAGNTEAFF
TRBV12-3/TRBV12-4	few	TRBJ1-2	.	TGTGCCAGCAGTTTGGAGAGAGCCTATGGCTACACCTTC	CASSLERAYGYTF
TRBV6-5	.	TRBJ2-7	TRBD2	TGTGCCAGCAGTTACTCTCCTAGCGGGATCTACCACGAGCAGTACTTC	CASSYSPSGIYHEQYF
TRBV6-5	.	TRBJ1-5	TRBD1	TGTGCCAGCAAGACTTTGACAGGGGGATTGCAGCCCCAGCATTTT	CASKTLTGGLQPQHF
TRBV28	.	TRBJ1-2	TRBD1	TGTGCCAGCAGCCGGACAGGGTTAGGCTACACCTTC	CASSRTGLGYTF
TRBV30	.	TRBJ1-2	TRBD1	TGTGCCTGGAGTGGACAGGGACAGGGTAGAGCTAACTATGGCTACACCTTC	CAWSGQGQGRANYGYTF
TRBV28	few	TRBJ1-1	.	TGTGCCAGCAGTTCGCCCCTGGGGGCGGGAGACACTGAAGCTTTCTTT	CASSSPLGAGDTEAFF
TRBV30	.	TRBJ2-1	.	TGTGCCTGGAGTGTGTGGAACAGCGGAAGCGATGAGCAGTTCTTC	CAWSVWNSGSDEQFF
TRBV28	.	TRBJ1-2	TRBD1	TGTGCCACCGCGACAGGGGGTGTTTTAGCTAACTATGGCTACACCTTC	CATATGGVLANYGYTF
TRBV30	few	TRBJ2-7	.	TGTGCCTGGAGTGTAGATCTGGGGGCAATCGAGCAGTACTTC	CAWSVDLGAIEQYF
TRBV7-9	.	TRBJ2-3	TRBD2	TGTGCCAGCAGCCTTACTAGCGCCACAGATACGCAGTATTTT	CASSLTSATDTQYF
TRBV28	.	TRBJ2-7	TRBD2	TGTGCCAGCAGTACCCCCGGACTAGCGGGAGGGCCGGTCCACGAGCAGTACTTC	CASSTPGLAGGPVHEQYF
TRBV6-5	.	TRBJ1-6	TRBD1	TGTGCCAGCGGAATGACAGGGGGCGTTTCACCCCTCCACTTT	CASGMTGGVSPLHF
TRBV3-1/TRBV3-2	once	TRBJ2-1	TRBD2	TGTGCCAGCAGCCTCCTAGCGGGAGGCGAATGGGACAATGAGCAGTTCTTC	CASSLLAGGEWDNEQFF
TRBV5-6	.	TRBJ2-2	.	TGTGCCAGCAGACTCACAGTGAACACCGGGGAGCTGTTTTTT	CASRLTVNTGELFF
TRBV4-1	.	TRBJ2-7	TRBD2	TGCGCCAGCAGCCAAGGGGAGGGACTTCGAGCCTACGAGCAGTACTTC	CASSQGEGLRAYEQYF
TRBV3-1/TRBV3-2	once	TRBJ1-3	.	TGTGCCAGCAGCCGGGGGGGAACGGGTGGAAACACCATATATTTT	CASSRGGTGGNTIYF
TRBV6-1	.	TRBJ1-2	TRBD1	TGTGCCAGCAGTGCCCAGCCTGGGACAGGGGCCCTCTATGGCTACACCTTC	CASSAQPGTGALYGYTF
TRBV10-2	.	TRBJ2-2	TRBD1	TGCGCCAGCAGTGAATCGACAGGGACCGGGGAGCTGTTTTTT	CASSESTGTGELFF
TRBV3-1/TRBV3-2	.	TRBJ2-4	.	TGTGCCAGCAGCCAAGGGGCGGGTCCGAGGAACATTCAGTACTTC	CASSQGAGPRNIQYF
TRBV6-5	.	TRBJ2-2	TRBD2	TGTGCCAGCAGTTGGCGGACTAGCGGGGGGGCCGGGGAGCTGTTTTTT	CASSWRTSGGAGELFF
TRBV27	.	TRBJ1-2	TRBD1	TGTGCCAGCACGCCAAACACAGGGGATGGCTACACCTTC	CASTPNTGDGYTF
TRBV11-2	once	TRBJ1-1	.	TGTGCCAGCAGCACGCCCCGACAGAACACTGAAGCTTTCTTT	CASSTPRQNTEAFF